The present entry profiles one T cell receptor beta chain with its context. This specimen belongs to a study of identical twins. The donors were all healthy and Caucasian. TCRdb fed the 5' RACE reads into MiXCR, producing one record per CDR3 protein. The repertoire holds 200,000 to 250,000 distinct CDR3 sequences, with roughly 13% as singletons. This CDR3 has 14 residues. Germline values: CDR1 SNHLY, CDR2 FYNNEI. With V trimmed by 7 bases and J by 0 bases, 6 bases remained unmatched. The sample also formed part of further work on yellow fever vaccine responses in identical twins.

The TCR originated in a woman aged 18-30 years in good health. The sample was memory (CD45RO+) T cells sorted from blood. The V gene is TRBV2, the J gene TRBJ2-7; 7 nucleotides line up with TRBD1. The CDR3 region has the DNA TGTGCCAGCAAAATACAGGGGATCTCCTACGAGCAGTACTTC. It is translated as CASKIQGISYEQYF.